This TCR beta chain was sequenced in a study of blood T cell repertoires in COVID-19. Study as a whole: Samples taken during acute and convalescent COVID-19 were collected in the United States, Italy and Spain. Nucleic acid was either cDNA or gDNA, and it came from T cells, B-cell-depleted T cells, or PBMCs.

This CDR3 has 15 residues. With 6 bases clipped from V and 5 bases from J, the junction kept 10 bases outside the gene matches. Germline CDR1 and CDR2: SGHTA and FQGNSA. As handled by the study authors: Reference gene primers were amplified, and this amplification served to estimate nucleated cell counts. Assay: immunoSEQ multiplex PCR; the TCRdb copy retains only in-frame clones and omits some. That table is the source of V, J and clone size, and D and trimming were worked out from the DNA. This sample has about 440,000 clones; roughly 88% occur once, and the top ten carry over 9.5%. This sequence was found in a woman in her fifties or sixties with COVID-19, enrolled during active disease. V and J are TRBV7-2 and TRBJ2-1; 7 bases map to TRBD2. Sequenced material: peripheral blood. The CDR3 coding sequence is TGTGCCAGCAGTCTCACTCTAGCGGTGAACAATGAGCAGTTCTTC. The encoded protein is CASSLTLAVNNEQFF.